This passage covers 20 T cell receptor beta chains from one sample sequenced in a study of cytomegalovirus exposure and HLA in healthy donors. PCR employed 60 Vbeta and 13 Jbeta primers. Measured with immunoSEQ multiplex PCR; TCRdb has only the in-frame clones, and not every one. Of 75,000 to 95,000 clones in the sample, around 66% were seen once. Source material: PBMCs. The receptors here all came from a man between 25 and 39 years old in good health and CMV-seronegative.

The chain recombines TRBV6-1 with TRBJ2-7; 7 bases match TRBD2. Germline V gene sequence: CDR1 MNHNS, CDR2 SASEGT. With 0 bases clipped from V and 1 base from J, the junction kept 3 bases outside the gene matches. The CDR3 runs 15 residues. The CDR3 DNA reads TGTGCCAGCAGTGAAGCACCGGGGGGATCCTACGAGCAGTACTTC. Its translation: CASSEAPGGSYEQYF.

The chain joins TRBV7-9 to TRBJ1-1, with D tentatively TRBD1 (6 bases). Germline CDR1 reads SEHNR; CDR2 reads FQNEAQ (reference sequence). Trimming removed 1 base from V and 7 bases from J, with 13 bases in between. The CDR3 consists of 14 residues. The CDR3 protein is CASSLGGLGGEAFF. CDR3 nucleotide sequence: TGTGCCAGCAGCTTAGGTGGGCTAGGGGGTGAAGCTTTCTTT.

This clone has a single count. In nucleotides, the CDR3 is TGTGCCAGCAGCTTTGGACTAGCGGGGGTGACCGGGGAGCTGTTTTTT. As protein: CASSFGLAGVTGELFF. The V call is TRBV9, the J call TRBJ2-2, with 13 bases that match TRBD2. The CDR3 is 16 residues long. V lost 4 bases to trimming and J lost 5 bases; unmatched junction nucleotides: 5. The germline V gene encodes CDR1 SGDLS and CDR2 YYNGEE.

CDR3 in DNA: TGTGCCTGGAACGGACTAGCGGGAGTTGTGGATACGCAGTATTTT. It is translated as CAWNGLAGVVDTQYF. The chain uses TRBV30 and TRBJ2-3; 13 positions match TRBD2. The germline gives CDR1 GTSNPN, CDR2 SVGIG (reference sequence). The CDR3 length is 15 residues. The ends lost 4 bases at V and 6 bases at J; junction bases unmatched: 7. The full variable domain, completed using reference TRBV30 and TRBJ2-3, is SQTIHQWPATLVQPVGSPLSLECTVEGTSNPNLYWYRQAAGRGLQLLFYSVGIGQISSEVPQNLSASRPQDRQFILSSKKLLLSDSGFYLCAWNGLAGVVDTQYFGPGTRLTVL.

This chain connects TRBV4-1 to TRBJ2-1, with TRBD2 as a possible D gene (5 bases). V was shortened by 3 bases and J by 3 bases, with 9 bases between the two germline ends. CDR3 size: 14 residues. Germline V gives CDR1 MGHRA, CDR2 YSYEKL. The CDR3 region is CASSHPAGYNEQFF. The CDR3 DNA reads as TGCGCCAGCAGCCATCCGGCGGGCTACAATGAGCAGTTCTTC.

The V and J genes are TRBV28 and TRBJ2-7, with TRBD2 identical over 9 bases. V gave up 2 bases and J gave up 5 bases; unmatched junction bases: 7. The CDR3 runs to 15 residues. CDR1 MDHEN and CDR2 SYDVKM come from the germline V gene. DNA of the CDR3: TGTGCCAGCAGTTTACTCGCGGGAGGGACCAACGAGCAGTACTTC. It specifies CASSLLAGGTNEQYF.

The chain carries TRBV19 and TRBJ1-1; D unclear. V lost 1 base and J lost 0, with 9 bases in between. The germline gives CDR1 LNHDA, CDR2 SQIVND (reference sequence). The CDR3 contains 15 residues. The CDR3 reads CASSIVGEMNTEAFF. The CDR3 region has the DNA TGTGCCAGTAGTATAGTCGGGGAAATGAACACTGAAGCTTTCTTT. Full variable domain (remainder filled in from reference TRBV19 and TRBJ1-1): DGGITQSPKYLFRKEGQNVTLSCEQNLNHDAMYWYRQDPGQGLRLIYYSQIVNDFQKGDIAEGYSVSREKKESFPLTVTSAQKNPTAFYLCASSIVGEMNTEAFFGQGTRLTVV.

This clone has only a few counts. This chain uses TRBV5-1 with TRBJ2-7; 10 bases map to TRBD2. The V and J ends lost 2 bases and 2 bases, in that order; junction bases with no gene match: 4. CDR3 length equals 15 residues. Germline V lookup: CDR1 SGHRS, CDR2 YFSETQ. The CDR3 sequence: CASSFGLAEPYEQYF. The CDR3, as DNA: TGCGCCAGCAGCTTCGGACTAGCGGAACCCTACGAGCAGTACTTC.

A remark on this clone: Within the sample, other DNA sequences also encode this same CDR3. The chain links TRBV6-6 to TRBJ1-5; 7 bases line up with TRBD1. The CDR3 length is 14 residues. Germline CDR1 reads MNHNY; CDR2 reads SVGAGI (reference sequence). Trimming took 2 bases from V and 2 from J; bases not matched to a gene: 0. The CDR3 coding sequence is TGTGCCAGCAGTTACGGACAGGGCAATCAGCCCCAGCATTTT. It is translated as CASSYGQGNQPQHF.

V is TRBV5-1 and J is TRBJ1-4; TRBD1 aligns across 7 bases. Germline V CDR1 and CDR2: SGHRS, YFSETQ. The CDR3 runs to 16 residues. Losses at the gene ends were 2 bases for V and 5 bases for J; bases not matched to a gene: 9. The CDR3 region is CASSLTPGTVNEKLFF. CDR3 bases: TGCGCCAGCAGCTTAACCCCCGGGACAGTGAATGAAAAACTGTTTTTT.

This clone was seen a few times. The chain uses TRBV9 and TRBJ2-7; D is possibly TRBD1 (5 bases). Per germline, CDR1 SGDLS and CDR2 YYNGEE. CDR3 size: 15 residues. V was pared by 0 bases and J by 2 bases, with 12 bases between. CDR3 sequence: CASSVDQGRTYEQYF. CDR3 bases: TGTGCCAGCAGCGTAGATCAGGGTAGAACCTACGAGCAGTACTTC.

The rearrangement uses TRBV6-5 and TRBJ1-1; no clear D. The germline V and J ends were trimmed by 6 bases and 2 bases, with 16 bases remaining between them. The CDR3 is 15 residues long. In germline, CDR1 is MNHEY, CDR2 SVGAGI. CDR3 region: CASRMLGGGNTEAFF. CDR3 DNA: TGTGCCAGCAGAATGTTGGGAGGAGGCAACACTGAAGCTTTCTTT.

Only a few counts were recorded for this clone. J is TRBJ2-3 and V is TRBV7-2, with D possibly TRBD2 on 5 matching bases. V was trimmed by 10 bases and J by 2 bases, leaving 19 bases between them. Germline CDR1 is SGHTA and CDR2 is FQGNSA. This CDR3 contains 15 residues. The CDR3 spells CATTPGSFPTDTQYF. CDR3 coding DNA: TGTGCCACCACCCCTGGGAGCTTCCCCACAGATACGCAGTATTTT. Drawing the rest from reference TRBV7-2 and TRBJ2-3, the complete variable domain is GAGVSQSPSNKVTEKGKDVELRCDPISGHTALYWYRQSLGQGLEFLIYFQGNSAPDKSGLPSDRFSAERTGGSVSTLTIQRTQQEDSAVYLCATTPGSFPTDTQYFGPGTRLTVL.

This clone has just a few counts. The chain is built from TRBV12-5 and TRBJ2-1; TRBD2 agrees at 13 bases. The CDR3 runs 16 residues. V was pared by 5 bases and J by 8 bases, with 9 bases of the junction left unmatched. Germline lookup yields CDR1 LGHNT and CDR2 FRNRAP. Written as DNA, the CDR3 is TGTGCTAGTGGTCCAGACACTAGCGGGAGGGGCGATGAGCAGTTCTTC. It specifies CASGPDTSGRGDEQFF.

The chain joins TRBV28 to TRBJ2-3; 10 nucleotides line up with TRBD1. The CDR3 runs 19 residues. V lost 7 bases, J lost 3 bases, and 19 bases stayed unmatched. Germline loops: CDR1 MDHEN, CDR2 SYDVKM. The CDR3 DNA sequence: TGTGCCAGCACCCCTTCCCCCCCCCACGACAGGGGGCAAACAGATACGCAGTATTTT. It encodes CASTPSPPHDRGQTDTQYF. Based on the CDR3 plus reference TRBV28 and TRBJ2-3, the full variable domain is DVKVTQSSRYLVKRTGEKVFLECVQDMDHENMFWYRQDPGLGLRLIYFSYDVKMKEKGDIPEGYSVSREKKERFSLILESASTNQTSMYLCASTPSPPHDRGQTDTQYFGPGTRLTVL.

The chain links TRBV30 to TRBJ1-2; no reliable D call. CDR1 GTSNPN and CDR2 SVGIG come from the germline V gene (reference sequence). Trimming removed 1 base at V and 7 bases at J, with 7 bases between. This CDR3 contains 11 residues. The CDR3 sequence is CAWSDSGGYTF. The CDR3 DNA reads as TGTGCCTGGAGTGATTCGGGTGGCTACACCTTC.

CDR3 amino acids: CASSVGTGQETQYF. The CDR3 nucleotides are TGTGCCAGCAGCGTAGGGACAGGGCAAGAGACCCAGTACTTC. The chain combines TRBV7-8 with TRBJ2-5; 9 bases map to TRBD1. The CDR3 is 14 residues long. The germline V gene has CDR1 SGHVS and CDR2 FQNEAQ. The ends lost 5 bases at V and 2 bases at J; junction bases unmatched: 3.

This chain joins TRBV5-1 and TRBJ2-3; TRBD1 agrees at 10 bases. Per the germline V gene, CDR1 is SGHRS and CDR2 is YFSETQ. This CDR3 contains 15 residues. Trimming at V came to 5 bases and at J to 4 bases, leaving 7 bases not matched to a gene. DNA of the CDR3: TGCGCCAGCAGTATGCGGGACAGGGGCTCAGATACGCAGTATTTT. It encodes CASSMRDRGSDTQYF.

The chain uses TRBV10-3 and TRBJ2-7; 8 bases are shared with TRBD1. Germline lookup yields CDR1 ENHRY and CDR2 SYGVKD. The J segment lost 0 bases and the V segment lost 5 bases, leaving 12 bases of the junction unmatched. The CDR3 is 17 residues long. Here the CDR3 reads CAISLKAGTGVSYEQYF. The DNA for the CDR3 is TGTGCCATCAGTTTGAAGGCCGGGACAGGTGTCTCCTACGAGCAGTACTTC.

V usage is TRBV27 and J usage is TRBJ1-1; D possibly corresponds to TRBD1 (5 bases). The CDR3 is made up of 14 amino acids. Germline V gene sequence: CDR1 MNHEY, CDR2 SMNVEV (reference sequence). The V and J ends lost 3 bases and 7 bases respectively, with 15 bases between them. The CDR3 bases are TGTGCCAGCAGTTTTGGCCAGCAGGGTTATGAAGCTTTCTTT. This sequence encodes CASSFGQQGYEAFF.